The 28 T cell receptor beta chains presented below share a single source sample, sequenced in a study of blood T cell repertoires in COVID-19 (dated by TCRdb to 2018 to 2020). Libraries were prepared through the immunoSEQ multiplex PCR assay. What TCRdb holds here is the immuneACCESS table cut down to in-frame rearrangements. Part of the clones is not present; checked against another copy, under half of the missing clones reflect an unresolved V gene, and the others are unexplained. The sample table contains about 210,000 clones; only one count was recorded for around 83% of them. 20% to 25% of the sample is held by the ten biggest clonotypes. Sequencing was performed on PBMCs or T cells enriched from blood (not recorded which). Every receptor here comes from a woman aged 40 to 50 in a cohort exposed to, infected with or recovered from COVID-19 (not recorded which).

The V gene is TRBV12-5, the J gene TRBJ2-7, with 11 nucleotides matching TRBD2. CDR1 and CDR2 (germline): LGHNT, FRNRAP. The CDR3 is 16 amino acids. Trimming removed 2 bases from V and 4 bases from J; junction bases left unmatched: 7. CDR3 DNA sequence: TGTGCTAGTGGTTTGTACGCCGGGACTAGCGGTTACGAGCAGTACTTC. This codes for CASGLYAGTSGYEQYF.

This clone has just one count. The chain carries TRBV21-1 and TRBJ1-3; the table's D gene call, TRBD1, was not cross checked with the DNA. TRBV21-1 is a recognized pseudogene. The CDR3 extends over 14 amino acids. The CDR3 protein is CASRQGDSGNTIYF. The DNA for the CDR3 is TGTGCCAGCAGACAGGGGGACTCTGGAAACACCATATATTTT.

The V call is TRBV11-2, the J call TRBJ2-3, with TRBD1 as a possible D gene (6 bases). CDR1 SGHAT and CDR2 FQNNGV come from the germline V gene. The CDR3 sequence is 13 residues long. Trimming left V 5 bases short and J 9 bases short, with 15 bases between. The DNA of the CDR3 is TGTGCCAGCAGCCTGGAGTGGGGGCGAACGCAGTATTTT. It specifies CASSLEWGRTQYF.

V is TRBV2 and J is TRBJ2-1; 8 bases line up with TRBD1. Germline V lookup: CDR1 SNHLY, CDR2 FYNNEI. V lost 5 bases and J lost 4; bases outside the gene matches: 7. The CDR3 is 15 residues long. The CDR3 sequence: CASSQDRGEYNEQFF. The CDR3 DNA is TGTGCCAGCAGTCAAGACAGGGGCGAATACAATGAGCAGTTCTTC. The whole variable domain, remainder taken from reference TRBV2 and TRBJ2-1, is EPEVTQTPSHQVTQMGQEVILRCVPISNHLYFYWYRQILGQKVEFLVSFYNNEISEKSEIFDDQFSVERPDGSNFTLKIRSTKLEDSAMYFCASSQDRGEYNEQFFGPGTRLTVL.

The chain joins TRBV19 to TRBJ2-1, with TRBD2 matching 9 bases. The CDR3 covers 15 residues. V lost 5 bases, J lost 8 bases, and 10 bases stayed unmatched. Germline V CDR1 and CDR2: LNHDA, SQIVND (reference sequence). CDR3 sequence (DNA): TGTGCCAGTAGTTGGGCGGGAGGGCCTCTATATGAGCAGTTCTTC. It specifies CASSWAGGPLYEQFF.

The rearrangement links TRBV5-4 to TRBJ1-1; 8 bases match TRBD1. V lost 0 bases to trimming and J lost 8 bases; unmatched junction nucleotides: 0. Germline CDR1 SGHNT, CDR2 YYREEE (reference sequence). This CDR3 has 12 residues. CDR3 loop: CASSLGTGEAFF. The CDR3 DNA reads TGTGCCAGCAGCTTGGGGACAGGGGAAGCTTTCTTT.

The rearrangement uses TRBV18 and TRBJ1-4; TRBD1 agrees at 8 bases. This CDR3 region has 16 residues. V was clipped by 3 bases and J by 8 bases; unmatched bases: 11. From germline, CDR1 is KGHSH and CDR2 LQKENI. The chain's CDR3 is CASSPNHRGVEEKLFF. The CDR3 bases are TGTGCCAGCTCACCTAACCACAGGGGGGTCGAGGAAAAACTGTTTTTT. The entire variable domain, with the rest obtained from reference TRBV18 and TRBJ1-4, is as follows: NAGVMQNPRHLVRRRGQEARLRCSPMKGHSHVYWYRQLPEEGLKFMVYLQKENIIDESGMPKERFSAEFPKEGPSILRIQQVVRGDSAAYFCASSPNHRGVEEKLFFGSGTQLSVL.

V usage is TRBV5-4 and J usage is TRBJ1-1, with 10 bases lining up with TRBD1. Trimming removed 4 bases from V and 5 bases from J; junction bases left unmatched: 11. Germline CDR1 and CDR2: SGHNT and YYREEE (reference sequence). The CDR3 consists of 16 residues. CDR3 residues: CASSGARQGAETEAFF. Written as DNA, the CDR3 is TGTGCCAGCAGCGGGGCGCGACAGGGGGCTGAAACTGAAGCTTTCTTT.

The V and J genes are TRBV7-8 and TRBJ1-2; D remains ambiguous. The germline V gene has CDR1 SGHVS and CDR2 FQNEAQ. The V and J ends lost 1 base and 7 bases respectively, with 16 bases between them. CDR3 length: 15 amino acids. The CDR3 bases are TGTGCCAGCAGCTTAGAACCGGCGGGGAAGGGTGGCTACACCTTC. Amino acids: CASSLEPAGKGGYTF.

The V and J genes are TRBV9 and TRBJ2-3; 8 bases match TRBD1. The length of the CDR3 is 16 residues. V shed 0 bases and J 1 base; nucleotides not matched to a gene: 4. Germline V gives CDR1 SGDLS, CDR2 YYNGEE. This CDR3 is CASSVDRGSGTDTQYF. The DNA of the CDR3 is TGTGCCAGCAGCGTAGACAGGGGGTCGGGCACAGATACGCAGTATTTT.

The V and J genes are TRBV7-9 and TRBJ2-3; D perhaps matches TRBD2 (6 bases). The length of the CDR3 is 14 residues. Germline V gene lookup returns CDR1 SEHNR and CDR2 FQNEAQ (reference sequence). The V end lost 2 bases, the J end lost 1 base, and 7 bases lay between the germline ends. In nucleotides, the CDR3 is TGTGCCAGCAGCTTAACGGGGGGCACAGATACGCAGTATTTT. Its translation is CASSLTGGTDTQYF. Full variable domain (remainder filled in from reference TRBV7-9 and TRBJ2-3): DTGVSQNPRHKITKRGQNVTFRCDPISEHNRLYWYRQTLGQGPEFLTYFQNEAQLEKSRLLSDRFSAERPKGSFSTLEIQRTEQGDSAMYLCASSLTGGTDTQYFGPGTRLTVL.

This sequence joins TRBV25-1 and TRBJ1-2; the match to TRBD1 covers 9 bases. The V gene end was trimmed by 7 bases and the J gene end by 10 bases; junction bases not matched to a gene: 10. This CDR3 comprises 13 residues. Per the germline V gene, CDR1 is MGHDK and CDR2 is SYGVNS. The CDR3 nucleotides read TGTGCCAGCAAACTGGGACAGGGTAAAAACTACACCTTC. This gives the protein CASKLGQGKNYTF.

The rearrangement uses TRBV7-9 and TRBJ1-1; D not resolved. This CDR3 has 13 residues. CDR1 and CDR2 (germline): SEHNR, FQNEAQ (reference sequence). Trimming took 7 bases from V and 1 from J, leaving 10 bases between them. The CDR3 nucleotides are TGTGCCAGCACCATGTCCAGGAACACTGAAGCTTTCTTT. Protein product: CASTMSRNTEAFF.

The chain links TRBV6-5 to TRBJ1-1; D is perhaps TRBD1 (6 bases). CDR1 and CDR2 (germline): MNHEY, SVGAGI. This CDR3 is 15 amino acids long. V was pared by 6 bases and J by 7 bases, with 21 bases between. CDR3 sequence (DNA): TGTGCCAGCAGGAAACTGGACAGTTTTTTGCGTGAAGCTTTCTTT. As protein: CASRKLDSFLREAFF.

The chain uses TRBV9 and TRBJ2-3, with 10 bases that match TRBD1. This CDR3 comprises 15 residues. CDR1 is SGDLS, CDR2 YYNGEE, per germline. The trim removed 0 bases at V and 3 bases at J, leaving 1 base unmatched. The DNA for the CDR3 is TGTGCCAGCAGCGTAGGGACAGGGGGGACAGATACGCAGTATTTT. Translated: CASSVGTGGTDTQYF.

The chain is built from TRBV4-2 and TRBJ1-2; D ambiguous. The CDR3 sequence is 16 residues long. V was clipped by 0 bases and J by 7 bases, with 18 bases between them. Germline lookup yields CDR1 LGHNA and CDR2 YNFKEQ. The CDR3 spells CASSQEERIASGGYTF. Here the CDR3 DNA reads TGTGCCAGCAGCCAAGAGGAGCGGATCGCCTCAGGTGGCTACACCTTC.

The genes are TRBV21-1 and TRBJ2-7; the listed D gene, TRBD2, was not tested against the DNA. TRBV21-1 is flagged as a pseudogene. The CDR3 runs to 18 residues. CDR3 amino acids: CASSKDQQWTSASYEQYF. The CDR3, as DNA: TGTGCCAGCAGCAAAGATCAACAGTGGACTAGCGCTTCCTACGAGCAGTACTTC.

The rearrangement uses TRBV5-5 and TRBJ2-1; weak D call: TRBD1 (5 bases). CDR1 is SGHKS, CDR2 YYEKEE, per germline (reference sequence). The CDR3 loop spans 14 amino acids. The ends were cut back, 0 bases at V and 8 bases at J, with 12 bases in the middle. The CDR3 sequence is CASSLDGQGHEQFF. CDR3 nucleotides: TGTGCCAGCAGCTTGGATGGGCAGGGTCATGAGCAGTTCTTC.

The rearrangement joins TRBV9 to TRBJ2-7; the D gene is possibly TRBD2 (7 bases). Per germline, CDR1 SGDLS and CDR2 YYNGEE. Trimming removed 0 bases from V and 6 bases from J, with 10 bases in between. The CDR3 is 13 amino acids. The CDR3 protein is CASSVGGGGEQYF. The DNA for the CDR3 is TGTGCCAGCAGCGTAGGGGGAGGGGGCGAGCAGTACTTC.

This rearrangement joins TRBV6-4 to TRBJ2-3, with D possibly TRBD1 on 5 matching bases. The CDR3 has 15 amino acids. CDR1 is MRHNA, CDR2 SNTAGT, per germline. Trimming took off 0 bases at V and 3 bases at J, with 10 bases between the two ends. The CDR3 reads CASSDSTGQTDTQYF. DNA for the CDR3: TGTGCCAGCAGTGACTCAACAGGACAAACAGATACGCAGTATTTT.

This chain joins TRBV6-5 and TRBJ1-1; 8 bases match TRBD1. The junction had 4 bases not matched to a gene; V was cut back by 6 bases and J by 1 base. The germline gives CDR1 MNHEY, CDR2 SVGAGI. The CDR3 covers 14 residues. The CDR3: CASRTGTGNTEAFF. Written as DNA, the CDR3 is TGTGCCAGCAGGACAGGGACAGGGAACACTGAAGCTTTCTTT.

V gene TRBV6-6 combines with J gene TRBJ2-5; 15 bases map to TRBD2. The CDR3 sequence is 15 residues long. The V segment lost 6 bases and the J segment 4 bases; nucleotides outside the gene matches: 3. Germline loops: CDR1 MNHNY, CDR2 SVGAGI (reference sequence). In DNA, the CDR3 is TGTGCCAGCAGGTGGACTAGCGGGGGGGCAGAGACCCAGTACTTC. This codes for CASRWTSGGAETQYF.

The chain recombines TRBV7-6 with TRBJ1-1; 7 nucleotides agree with TRBD1. The CDR3 totals 14 residues. V lost 3 bases to trimming and J lost 5 bases; unmatched junction nucleotides: 6. CDR1 and CDR2 from the germline V gene are SGHVS and FNYEAQ. The CDR3 loop is CASSLRDSRTEAFF. Here the CDR3 DNA reads TGTGCCAGCAGCTTGAGGGACAGTAGGACTGAAGCTTTCTTT.

The genes are TRBV10-1 and TRBJ2-7; the match to TRBD2 covers 7 bases. This CDR3 has 16 amino acids. V trimming: 3 bases; J trimming: 0 bases; junction bases outside the gene matches: 8. Germline-derived CDR1 and CDR2 are WNHNN and SYGVQD (reference sequence). The CDR3 DNA reads TGCGCCAGCAGTGATTTCGGGGGGACGAGCTCCTACGAGCAGTACTTC. It yields the protein CASSDFGGTSSYEQYF.

This chain connects TRBV27 to TRBJ1-1, with 9 bases fitting TRBD1. CDR3 length: 16 residues. Unmatched junction bases numbered 7, after V lost 4 bases and J lost 1 base. Germline assignment: CDR1 MNHEY and CDR2 SMNVEV (reference sequence). The CDR3 reads CASSSNRGRGNTEAFF. In nucleotides, the CDR3 is TGTGCCAGCAGTTCCAACAGGGGGCGCGGGAACACTGAAGCTTTCTTT.

The chain carries TRBV28 and TRBJ1-6; possible D gene TRBD1, 6 bases. This CDR3 comprises 14 residues. Per the germline V gene, CDR1 is MDHEN and CDR2 is SYDVKM. Trimming removed 4 bases at V and 5 bases at J, with 9 bases between. The CDR3 coding sequence is TGTGCCAGCAGTTCCCCAGGGGATAATTCACCCCTCCACTTT. The encoded protein is CASSSPGDNSPLHF. Filled out from reference TRBV28 and TRBJ1-6, the complete variable domain reads DVKVTQSSRYLVKRTGEKVFLECVQDMDHENMFWYRQDPGLGLRLIYFSYDVKMKEKGDIPEGYSVSREKKERFSLILESASTNQTSMYLCASSSPGDNSPLHFGNGTRLTVT.

V usage is TRBV5-4 and J usage is TRBJ2-2; D is possibly TRBD1 (6 bases). The V gene's germline CDR1 is SGHNT and CDR2 YYREEE (reference sequence). Trimming cost V 4 bases and J 6 bases, with 10 bases left between them. The CDR3 runs to 13 residues. This CDR3 reads CASSTQGSGELFF. The CDR3 coding sequence is TGTGCCAGCAGCACTCAGGGGTCCGGGGAGCTGTTTTTT.

The J gene is TRBJ1-2, the V gene TRBV2; TRBD1 is a possible D gene (5 bases). This CDR3 is built from 12 residues. The germline gives CDR1 SNHLY, CDR2 FYNNEI. V gave up 8 bases and J gave up 4 bases, with 11 bases separating them. This CDR3 is CASPDRSYGYTF. CDR3 DNA: TGTGCCAGCCCTGACAGAAGCTATGGCTACACCTTC.